The 21 T cell receptor beta chains below all came from one sample that was sequenced in a study of T cells in Graves' hyperthyroidism and ophthalmopathy. TCR beta CDR3 regions were amplified from RNA. A set of HTBI primers served as the primers for a first-round RT-PCR of the TCR CDR3. One entry per CDR3 protein results from TCRdb running MiXCR on the multiplex PCR reads. This table has over 350,000 distinct CDR3 sequences, about 14% appearing once. Source material: blood. The receptors derive from a man aged 50-60 years with Graves' ophthalmopathy.

The chain employs TRBV19 and TRBJ1-5; D call uncertain. The germline CDR1 and CDR2 sequences are LNHDA and SQIVND (reference sequence). Trimming took off 5 bases at V and 7 bases at J, with 18 bases between the two ends. This CDR3 comprises 15 residues. The CDR3 here is CASSLRTPDGQPQHF. The CDR3 DNA reads TGTGCCAGTAGTTTAAGGACCCCGGACGGACAGCCCCAGCATTTT.

This clonotype came up many times. The chain carries TRBV9 and TRBJ2-1; D might be TRBD1 or TRBD2, each matching 5 bases. The V end was cut by 1 base, the J end by 0 bases, with 14 bases between. CDR3 length: 17 amino acids. Germline V gene data show CDR1 as SGDLS and CDR2 as YYNGEE. CDR3 residues: CASSVLGRPPSYNEQFF. The DNA for the CDR3 is TGTGCCAGCAGCGTATTGGGACGACCTCCCTCCTACAATGAGCAGTTCTTC.

This clonotype was observed a handful of times. The gene calls are TRBV7-9 and TRBJ2-1; D not certain. CDR3 length: 15 amino acids. The germline gives CDR1 SEHNR, CDR2 FQNEAQ (reference sequence). The V and J ends lost 5 bases and 10 bases respectively, with 21 bases between them. The CDR3 loop reads CASSDSEPGAVEQFF. CDR3 nucleotides: TGTGCCAGCAGCGATTCAGAACCTGGCGCGGTGGAGCAGTTCTTC.

The rearrangement links TRBV9 to TRBJ2-1; D is possibly TRBD1 or TRBD2 (6 bases each). CDR1 is SGDLS, CDR2 YYNGEE, per germline. With 0 bases removed from V and 6 bases from J, the gap between germline ends came to 16 bases. The CDR3 covers 16 residues. The CDR3 coding sequence is TGTGCCAGCAGCGTAGGGGGGGCCCGGGTAGCCAATGAGCAGTTCTTC. The encoded protein is CASSVGGARVANEQFF. The entire variable domain, with the rest obtained from reference TRBV9 and TRBJ2-1, is as follows: DSGVTQTPKHLITATGQRVTLRCSPRSGDLSVYWYQQSLDQGLQFLIQYYNGEERAKGNILERFSAQQFPDLHSELNLSSLELGDSALYFCASSVGGARVANEQFFGPGTRLTVL.

This clonotype was observed at least ten times. This chain joins TRBV7-2 and TRBJ1-5; D not certain. Germline-derived CDR1 and CDR2 are SGHTA and FQGNSA. There are 13 residues in the CDR3. Trimming took 1 base from V and 6 from J, leaving 7 bases between them. The CDR3: CASSLDIVQPQHF. The CDR3 coding sequence is TGTGCCAGCAGCTTAGACATTGTTCAGCCCCAGCATTTT.

This clonotype was found a few times. The chain recombines TRBV19 with TRBJ2-3; 10 bases are shared with TRBD2. The V and J ends lost 3 bases and 3 bases, in that order; junction bases with no gene match: 6. The CDR3 consists of 16 residues. Germline lookup yields CDR1 LNHDA and CDR2 SQIVND (reference sequence). The CDR3 DNA is TGTGCCAGTAGTATGCCGGCTAGCGGGAGAACAGATACGCAGTATTTT. Its translation is CASSMPASGRTDTQYF. Complete variable domain (other parts from reference TRBV19 and TRBJ2-3): DGGITQSPKYLFRKEGQNVTLSCEQNLNHDAMYWYRQDPGQGLRLIYYSQIVNDFQKGDIAEGYSVSREKKESFPLTVTSAQKNPTAFYLCASSMPASGRTDTQYFGPGTRLTVL.

This rearrangement joins TRBV6-1 to TRBJ2-7, with D tentatively TRBD2 (6 bases). V lost 6 bases and J 7 bases, leaving 16 bases between the germline ends. The germline CDR1 and CDR2 sequences are MNHNS and SASEGT. The CDR3 runs to 13 residues. DNA of the CDR3: TGTGCCAGCAGGGGCAGGGAGGCGGCGGAGCAGTACTTC. Residues: CASRGREAAEQYF.

The V gene is TRBV24-1, the J gene TRBJ1-2; the match to TRBD1 covers 7 bases. The CDR3 is 13 residues long. The V segment lost 5 bases and the J segment 3 bases; nucleotides outside the gene matches: 2. Germline lookup yields CDR1 KGHDR and CDR2 SFDVKD. The CDR3 sequence is CATSVTGDYGYTF. Written as DNA, the CDR3 is TGTGCCACCAGTGTCACAGGGGACTATGGCTACACCTTC.

The V and J genes are TRBV20-1 and TRBJ1-3; TRBD1 matches 8 bases. The germline V gene has CDR1 DFQATT and CDR2 SNEGSKA (reference sequence). The CDR3 sequence is 17 residues long. V lost 3 bases to trimming and J lost 2 bases; unmatched junction nucleotides: 12. CDR3 residues: CSARGVRAGGPGNTIYF. The CDR3 DNA reads TGCAGTGCTAGGGGTGTGAGGGCAGGGGGCCCTGGAAACACCATATATTTT.

This clonotype turned up a few times. V is TRBV29-1 and J is TRBJ2-1, with a possible D match to TRBD2 (6 bases). V was pared by 6 bases and J by 3 bases, with 12 bases between. Germline CDR1 and CDR2: SQVTM and ANQGSEA. The CDR3 is 13 amino acids. Written as DNA, the CDR3 is TGCAGCGTCCGGGACTCGTTCTACAATGAGCAGTTCTTC. Amino acids: CSVRDSFYNEQFF.

At least ten counts were recorded for this clonotype. J is TRBJ2-5 and V is TRBV12-3 or TRBV12-4; 8 positions agree with TRBD2. CDR3 size: 14 residues. V dropped 5 bases and J dropped 5; count of bases not matched to a gene: 7. CDR3 nucleotide sequence: TGTGCCAGCAGTATAGTAGCGGGACCGGAGACCCAGTACTTC. This sequence encodes CASSIVAGPETQYF.

CDR3 amino acids: CAIRDQGTEQFF. The CDR3 DNA reads TGTGCCATCAGAGACCAGGGGACTGAGCAGTTCTTC. The genes are TRBV10-3 and TRBJ2-1; tentatively, D is TRBD1 (6 bases). CDR3 length: 12 amino acids. Trimming took off 6 bases at V and 9 bases at J, with 12 bases between the two ends. Germline assignment: CDR1 ENHRY and CDR2 SYGVKD.

This clonotype was recorded many times. The J gene is TRBJ2-7, the V gene TRBV2; possibly TRBD1 for D (5 bases). Trimming pared 3 bases from V and 3 bases from J, leaving 12 bases between. The CDR3 has 14 amino acids. Germline assignment: CDR1 SNHLY and CDR2 FYNNEI. CDR3 bases: TGTGCCAGCAGTGACAGCCTAGGGGTCTACGAGCAGTACTTC. It encodes CASSDSLGVYEQYF.

This chain uses TRBV19 with TRBJ1-5; D uncertain. The germline V gene encodes CDR1 LNHDA and CDR2 SQIVND (reference sequence). Trimming cost V 0 bases and J 3 bases, with 6 bases left between them. The CDR3 is 14 residues long. CDR3 in DNA: TGTGCCAGTAGTATAGATGCTGTCAATCAGCCCCAGCATTTT. Amino acids: CASSIDAVNQPQHF.

This clonotype was detected many times. The rearrangement uses TRBV2 and TRBJ2-1; D is perhaps TRBD2 (5 bases). V lost 4 bases and J lost 6, with 7 bases in between. The length of the CDR3 is 12 residues. From germline, CDR1 is SNHLY and CDR2 FYNNEI. The CDR3 reads CASSVASNEQFF. Written as DNA, the CDR3 is TGTGCCAGCAGTGTAGCGAGCAATGAGCAGTTCTTC.

Many counts were recorded for this clonotype. The chain employs TRBV6-1 and TRBJ1-2, with D maybe TRBD1 (5 bases). Deletions cut 7 bases from V and 2 bases from J, with 23 bases between. The germline gives CDR1 MNHNS, CDR2 SASEGT. This CDR3 region has 17 residues. The CDR3 DNA sequence: TGTGCCAGCATCCGGGACCCCGAGACAGCGAGGAACTATGGCTACACCTTC. As protein: CASIRDPETARNYGYTF.

This clonotype was detected ten times or more. The genes are TRBV7-9 and TRBJ1-3; D might be TRBD1 (5 bases). The CDR3 is 16 residues long. V lost 2 bases and J 2 bases, leaving 13 bases between the germline ends. Germline assignment: CDR1 SEHNR and CDR2 FQNEAQ (reference sequence). CDR3 nucleotide sequence: TGTGCCAGCAGCTTATTATCAGGGTTGGCTGGAAACACCATATATTTT. It specifies CASSLLSGLAGNTIYF.

This clonotype has only a few counts. This rearrangement joins TRBV15 to TRBJ2-7, with 9 bases matching TRBD1. J gave up 0 bases and V 3 bases, and 6 bases lay outside the gene matches. The CDR3 runs to 16 residues. Germline V gene data show CDR1 as LNHNV and CDR2 as YYDKDF (reference sequence). CDR3 coding DNA: TGTGCCACCAGCAGGTGGCAGGGACAGGGCTCCTACGAGCAGTACTTC. As protein: CATSRWQGQGSYEQYF.

CDR3 DNA: TGTGCCTGGAGTACACAGGGGGCCTTCGGGGAGCTGTTTTTT. It yields the protein CAWSTQGAFGELFF. The chain has TRBV30 and TRBJ2-2; TRBD1 agrees at 9 bases. Germline V CDR1 and CDR2: GTSNPN, SVGIG (reference sequence). The CDR3 has 14 amino acids. Trimming cost V 2 bases and J 7 bases; bases outside gene matches: 5.

This clonotype has a count of ten or more. The CDR3: CASSLTSGRASETQYF. For the CDR3, the DNA is TGTGCCAGCAGTTTGACTAGCGGGAGGGCTTCGGAGACCCAGTACTTC. The chain carries TRBV6-1 and TRBJ2-5; TRBD2 agrees at 14 bases. The CDR3 length is 16 residues. Per the germline V gene, CDR1 is MNHNS and CDR2 is SASEGT. J gave up 5 bases and V 5 bases, and 7 bases lay outside the gene matches.

The rearrangement joins TRBV10-3 to TRBJ2-3, with TRBD2 identical over 10 bases. With V trimmed by 4 bases and J by 3 bases, 10 bases remained unmatched. Germline CDR1 ENHRY, CDR2 SYGVKD. The CDR3 has 17 amino acids. The CDR3 sequence: CAISGDSSGSHTDTQYF. CDR3 DNA: TGTGCCATCAGTGGTGATTCTAGCGGGAGTCATACAGATACGCAGTATTTT.